This T cell receptor beta chain was sequenced during a study of blood T cell repertoires in COVID-19 (dated by TCRdb to the early 2020s). As for the study more broadly: Samples from collaborators originated in the United States, Italy and Spain and spanned both the acute and convalescent phases of COVID-19. The material from the prospective study consisted of cDNA or gDNA derived from T cells, B-cell-depleted T cells, or PBMCs. The dataset comprised deeply sampled blood TCRbeta repertoires from subjects exposed to, actively infected with, or recovered from COVID-19. A freely available public database, intended as a resource for researchers studying the immune response to SARS-CoV-2, is where the repertoires were released. Samples came from the ongoing ImmuneRACE study (first 160 participants) plus 1,254 subjects from 6 global collaborators. A de-identified subject ID, COVID-19 status, age in years and sex were almost always included in the sample metadata. Where available, HLA class I and class II types were obtained from metadata supplied by the sample provider rather than from assay-based typing. General study outcomes and caveats: The quantity of clinical and demographic metadata differed by source and by participant and was supplied without curation.

Reading the germline V gene gives CDR1 MGHRA and CDR2 YSYEKL. V is pruned by 4 bases and J by 2 bases, leaving 5 bases of the junction without a gene match. From cysteine to phenylalanine, the CDR3 is 14 amino acids long. The entry retains the CDR3 DNA only, 42 bases that are in frame from base 1. At one collaborating source in Seattle, patients were enrolled during active infection and were followed longitudinally through the course of disease. Each collaborating institution followed its own protocols to collect whole blood in K2EDTA tubes. Collaborator samples were shipped for TCRbeta analysis as frozen whole blood, isolated PBMCs, or DNA extracted from either sample type. On this clone: The antigen this receptor binds is unknown. No quality values exist for individual bases; no much larger clone is one base distant.

TCRbeta CDR3 regions were amplified from genomic DNA by means of the immunoSEQ Assay, a bias-controlled multiplex PCR. On the authors' methods: The number of nucleated cells in each sample was estimated by amplification of reference gene primers within the assay. To quantify the absolute abundance of each unique TCRbeta CDR3 rearrangement, sequence reads were collapsed and filtered. For each sample, productive Simpson clonality was calculated as the square root of Simpson's diversity index across productive rearrangements. Not all clones reach the TCRdb copy of this immuneACCESS table, which keeps in-frame sequences only. Checked studies attribute under half of the gap to unresolved V genes and leave the rest unexplained. The V and J calls and clone size are taken from that table; D and trimming were inferred from the DNA. The sample table contains 150,000 to 160,000 clones; only one count was recorded for around 83% of them. Roughly an eighth of the sample lies in the top ten.

This TCR came from a woman aged 55-69 years with COVID-19, enrolled during active disease. Recombination joined TRBV4-1 with TRBJ2-7; the central 7 bases match TRBD2. The sequenced sample consisted of peripheral blood. The CDR3 region has the sequence CASSPGGGPYEQYF. The nucleotides read TGCGCCAGCAGCCCCGGCGGGGGTCCCTACGAGCAGTACTTC.